The 2 T cell receptor beta chains reported below all come from one sample, sequenced in a study of cytomegalovirus exposure and HLA in healthy donors. Researchers ran the PCR with 60 Vbeta and 13 Jbeta primers. Produced via immunoSEQ multiplex PCR; TCRdb's table is partial and in-frame only. The sample includes roughly 200,000 clones, about four fifths seen only once; the top ten take roughly an eighth. Sequencing was done on a sample of PBMCs. The source is a woman aged 30 to 39 in good health and CMV-seropositive.

The V call is TRBV27, the J call TRBJ2-1, with TRBD1 matching 8 bases. Germline V CDR1 and CDR2: MNHEY, SMNVEV (reference sequence). J gave up 10 bases and V 3 bases, and 5 bases lay outside the gene matches. The CDR3 contains 13 residues. The CDR3 DNA is TGTGCCAGCAGTTTGGGGACAGGATTAGAGCAGTTCTTC. It specifies CASSLGTGLEQFF.

Comment on this clone: The same CDR3 can be traced to other DNA sequences in this sample. The chain couples TRBV5-1 to TRBJ2-2; 14 positions match TRBD2. The CDR3 contains 16 residues. V shed 4 bases, J shed 6 bases, and the junction held 5 bases outside the gene matches. The V gene's germline CDR1 is SGHRS and CDR2 YFSETQ. The DNA of the CDR3 is TGCGCCAGCAGCCCGGGACTAGCGGGAGTCCCCGGGGAGCTGTTTTTT. Its translation is CASSPGLAGVPGELFF. The complete variable domain, with remaining parts taken from reference TRBV5-1 and TRBJ2-2, reads KAGVTQTPRYLIKTRGQQVTLSCSPISGHRSVSWYQQTPGQGLQFLFEYFSETQRNKGNFPGRFSGRQFSNSRSEMNVSTLELGDSALYLCASSPGLAGVPGELFFGEGSRLTVL.